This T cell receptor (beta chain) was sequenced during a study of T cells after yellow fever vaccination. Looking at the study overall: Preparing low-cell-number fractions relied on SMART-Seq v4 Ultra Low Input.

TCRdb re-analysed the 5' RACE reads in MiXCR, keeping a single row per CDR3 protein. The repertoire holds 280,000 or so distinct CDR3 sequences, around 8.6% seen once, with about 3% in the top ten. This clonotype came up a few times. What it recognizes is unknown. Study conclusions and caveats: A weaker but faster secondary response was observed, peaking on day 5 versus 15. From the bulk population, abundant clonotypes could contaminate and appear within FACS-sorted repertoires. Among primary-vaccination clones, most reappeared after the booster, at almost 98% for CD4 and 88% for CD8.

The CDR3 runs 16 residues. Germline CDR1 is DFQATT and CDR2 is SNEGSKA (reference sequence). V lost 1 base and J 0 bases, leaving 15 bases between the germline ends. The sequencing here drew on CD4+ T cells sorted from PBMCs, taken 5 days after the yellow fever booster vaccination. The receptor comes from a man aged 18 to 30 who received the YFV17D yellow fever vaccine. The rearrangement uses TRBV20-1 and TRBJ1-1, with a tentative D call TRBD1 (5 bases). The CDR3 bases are TGCAGTGCTAGAGGGGGGACGGATTTTATGAACACTGAAGCTTTCTTT. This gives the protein CSARGGTDFMNTEAFF.